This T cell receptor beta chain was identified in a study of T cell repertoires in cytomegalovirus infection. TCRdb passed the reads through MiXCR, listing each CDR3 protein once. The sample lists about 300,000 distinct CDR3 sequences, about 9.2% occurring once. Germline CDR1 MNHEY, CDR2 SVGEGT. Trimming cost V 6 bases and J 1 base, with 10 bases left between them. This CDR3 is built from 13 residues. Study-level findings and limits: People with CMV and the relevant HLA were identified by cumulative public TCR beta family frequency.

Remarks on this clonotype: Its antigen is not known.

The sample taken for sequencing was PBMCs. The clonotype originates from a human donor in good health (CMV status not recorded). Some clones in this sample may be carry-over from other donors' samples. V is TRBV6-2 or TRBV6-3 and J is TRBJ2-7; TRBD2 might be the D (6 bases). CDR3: CASRTAGSYEQYV. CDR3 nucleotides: TGTGCCAGCAGAACAGCGGGTTCCTACGAGCAGTACGTC.